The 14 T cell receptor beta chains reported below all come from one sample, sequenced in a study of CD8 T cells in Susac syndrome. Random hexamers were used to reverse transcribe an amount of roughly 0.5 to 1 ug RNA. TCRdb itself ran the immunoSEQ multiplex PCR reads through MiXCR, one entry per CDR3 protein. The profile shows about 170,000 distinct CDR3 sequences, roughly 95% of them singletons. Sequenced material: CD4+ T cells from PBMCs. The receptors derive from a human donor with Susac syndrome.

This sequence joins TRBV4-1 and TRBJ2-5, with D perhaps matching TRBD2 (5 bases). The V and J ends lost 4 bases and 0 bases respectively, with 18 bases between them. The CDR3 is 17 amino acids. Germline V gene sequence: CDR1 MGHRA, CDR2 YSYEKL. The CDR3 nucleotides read TGCGCCAGCAGCCCCCTCGGGATCCACAGTAACCAAGAGACCCAGTACTTC. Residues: CASSPLGIHSNQETQYF.

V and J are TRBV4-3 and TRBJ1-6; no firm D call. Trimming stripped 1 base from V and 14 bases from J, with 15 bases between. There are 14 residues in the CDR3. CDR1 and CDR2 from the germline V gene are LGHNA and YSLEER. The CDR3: CASSQGSMDRSLHF. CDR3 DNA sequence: TGCGCCAGCAGCCAAGGATCAATGGACCGATCCCTCCACTTT.

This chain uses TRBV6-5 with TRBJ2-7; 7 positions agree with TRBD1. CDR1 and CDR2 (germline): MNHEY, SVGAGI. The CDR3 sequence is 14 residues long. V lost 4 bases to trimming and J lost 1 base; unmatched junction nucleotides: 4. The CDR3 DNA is TGTGCCAGCAGTTTGGACAGGTTATCCTACGAGCAGTACTTC. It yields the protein CASSLDRLSYEQYF.

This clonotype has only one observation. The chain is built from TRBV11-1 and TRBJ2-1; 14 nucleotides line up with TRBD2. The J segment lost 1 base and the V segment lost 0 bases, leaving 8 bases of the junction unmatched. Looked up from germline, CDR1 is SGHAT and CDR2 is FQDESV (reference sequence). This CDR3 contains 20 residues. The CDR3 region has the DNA TGTGCCAGCAGCTTAGCGCTAGGGACTAGCGGGAGTAGGTCCTACAATGAGCAGTTCTTC. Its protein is CASSLALGTSGSRSYNEQFF.

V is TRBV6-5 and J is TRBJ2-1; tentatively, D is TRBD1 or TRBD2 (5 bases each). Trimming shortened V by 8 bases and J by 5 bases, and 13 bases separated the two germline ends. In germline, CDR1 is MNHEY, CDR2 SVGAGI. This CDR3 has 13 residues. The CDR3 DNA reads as TGTGCCAGCCGGGATCAGGGAGACAATGAGCAGTTCTTC. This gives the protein CASRDQGDNEQFF.

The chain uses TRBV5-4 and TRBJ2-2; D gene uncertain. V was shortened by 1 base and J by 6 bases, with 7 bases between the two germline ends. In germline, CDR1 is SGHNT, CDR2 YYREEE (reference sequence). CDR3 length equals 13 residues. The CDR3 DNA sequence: TGTGCCAGCAGCTTGAGTAGGTCCGGGGAGCTGTTTTTT. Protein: CASSLSRSGELFF.

The DNA for the CDR3 is TGCGCCAGCAGCCAAGATAGGTTCGACGGCTCGACGTTCTTC. This encodes CASSQDRFDGSTFF. The chain couples TRBV4-3 to TRBJ2-1; no clear D. This CDR3 has 14 residues. CDR1 is LGHNA and CDR2 is YSLEER in the germline V gene. The ends were cut back, 0 bases at V and 15 bases at J, with 18 bases in the middle.

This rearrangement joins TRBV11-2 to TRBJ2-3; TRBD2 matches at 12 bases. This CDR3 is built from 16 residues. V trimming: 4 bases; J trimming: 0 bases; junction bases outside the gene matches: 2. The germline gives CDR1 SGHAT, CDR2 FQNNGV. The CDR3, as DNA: TGTGCCAGCAGCTCCCTAGCGGGAGGGAGCACAGATACGCAGTATTTT. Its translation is CASSSLAGGSTDTQYF.

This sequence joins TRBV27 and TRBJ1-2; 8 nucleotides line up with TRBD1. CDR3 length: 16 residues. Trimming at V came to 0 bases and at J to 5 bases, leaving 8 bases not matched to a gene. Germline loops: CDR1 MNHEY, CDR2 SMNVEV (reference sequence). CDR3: CASSLSAGGLGYGYTF. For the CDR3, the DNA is TGTGCCAGCAGTTTATCGGCAGGGGGCTTAGGTTATGGCTACACCTTC.

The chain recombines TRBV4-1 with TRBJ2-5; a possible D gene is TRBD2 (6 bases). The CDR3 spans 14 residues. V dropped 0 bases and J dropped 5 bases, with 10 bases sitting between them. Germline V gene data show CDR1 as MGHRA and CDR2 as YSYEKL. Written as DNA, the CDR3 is TGCGCCAGCAGCCAAGATCGGGCGGGGGAGACCCAGTACTTC. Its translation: CASSQDRAGETQYF.

The CDR3 DNA follows: TGCAGTGGCAGGGGGACAGATACGCAGTATTTT. Its translation is CSGRGTDTQYF. The V and J genes are TRBV20-1 and TRBJ2-3, with 7 bases fitting TRBD1. Germline values: CDR1 DFQATT, CDR2 SNEGSKA (reference sequence). The CDR3 runs 11 residues. V trimming: 7 bases; J trimming: 3 bases; junction bases outside the gene matches: 1.

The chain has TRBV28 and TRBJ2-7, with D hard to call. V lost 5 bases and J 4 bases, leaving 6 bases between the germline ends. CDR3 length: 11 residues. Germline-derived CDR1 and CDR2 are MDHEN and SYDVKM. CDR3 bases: TGTGCCAGCAGTGGGATGTACGAGCAGTACTTC. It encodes CASSGMYEQYF.

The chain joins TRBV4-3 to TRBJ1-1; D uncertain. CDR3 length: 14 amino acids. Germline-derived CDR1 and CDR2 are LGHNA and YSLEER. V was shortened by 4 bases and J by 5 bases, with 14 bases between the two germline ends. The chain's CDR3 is CASSPDPTGTEAFF. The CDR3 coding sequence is TGCGCCAGCAGCCCGGACCCAACGGGAACTGAAGCTTTCTTT.

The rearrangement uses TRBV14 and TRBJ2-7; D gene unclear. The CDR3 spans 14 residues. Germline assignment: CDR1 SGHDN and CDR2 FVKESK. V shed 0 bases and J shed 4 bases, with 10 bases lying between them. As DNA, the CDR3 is TGTGCCAGCAGCCAAGATTGGACGGCGTACGAGCAGTACTTC. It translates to CASSQDWTAYEQYF.